These T cell receptor beta chains were read from a single sample in a study of cytomegalovirus exposure and HLA in healthy donors. The protocol was immunoSEQ multiplex PCR, while the TCRdb copy is restricted to in-frame clones and leaves out a portion. The sample includes 200,000 to 250,000 clones, more than 75% of them seen just once. The sample taken for sequencing was PBMCs. Receptors were obtained from a woman aged 40 to 50 in good health and CMV-seronegative. The CDR3 runs from the conserved cysteine through the conserved F or W. Each record gives: V gene, D gene, clone size, J gene, CDR3 DNA, CDR3 protein. A D gene is named only where the DNA matches it firmly. Not all rows give a size; the values are once, few, many and, for expanded clones, a class.

>TRBV5-1|NA|NA|TRBJ2-6
TGCGCCAGCAGCGGGGGGAGTGGTGGGGCCAACGTCCTGACTTTC
CASSGGSGGANVLTF
>TRBV13|TRBD2|NA|TRBJ2-1
TGTGCCAGCAGCCTTCCGACTAGCGGGAGTAACAATGAGCAGTTCTTC
CASSLPTSGSNNEQFF
>TRBV9|TRBD2|NA|TRBJ2-3
TGTGCCAGCAGCGCCAGACCTAGCGGGAGGATCACAGATACGCAGTATTTT
CASSARPSGRITDTQYF
>TRBV6-6|NA|NA|TRBJ1-5
TGTGCCAGCAGCGTACAGTTATATAGCAATCAGCCCCAGCATTTT
CASSVQLYSNQPQHF
>TRBV28|TRBD1|NA|TRBJ2-7
TGTGCCAGCAGTTCGTGGGACAGTCTCCTTTACGAGCAGTACTTC
CASSSWDSLLYEQYF
>TRBV12-5|TRBD2|NA|TRBJ2-1
TGTGCTAGTGGTTTGAATAGCGGGTCCCTCTCCTACAATGAGCAGTTCTTC
CASGLNSGSLSYNEQFF
>TRBV18|NA|once|TRBJ2-7
TGTGCCAGCTCACCCGCCCCCGTCGGGTCCGAGCAGTACTTC
CASSPAPVGSEQYF
>TRBV11-2|NA|NA|TRBJ2-5
TGTGCCAGCAGCTTAAATAGCGCGGGAGAGACCCAGTACTTC
CASSLNSAGETQYF
>TRBV9|TRBD1|NA|TRBJ2-6
TGTGCCAGCAGCGTTACAGGGGGCGTCGCTGGGGCCAACGTCCTGACTTTC
CASSVTGGVAGANVLTF
>TRBV6-6|NA|NA|TRBJ2-1
TGTGCCAGCAGTTTTATTAACTCTGAGCAGTTCTTC
CASSFINSEQFF
>TRBV5-1|TRBD1|NA|TRBJ2-7
TGCGCCAGCAGCTTGGCCCGGGACAGACCAGTCGAGCAGTACTTC
CASSLARDRPVEQYF